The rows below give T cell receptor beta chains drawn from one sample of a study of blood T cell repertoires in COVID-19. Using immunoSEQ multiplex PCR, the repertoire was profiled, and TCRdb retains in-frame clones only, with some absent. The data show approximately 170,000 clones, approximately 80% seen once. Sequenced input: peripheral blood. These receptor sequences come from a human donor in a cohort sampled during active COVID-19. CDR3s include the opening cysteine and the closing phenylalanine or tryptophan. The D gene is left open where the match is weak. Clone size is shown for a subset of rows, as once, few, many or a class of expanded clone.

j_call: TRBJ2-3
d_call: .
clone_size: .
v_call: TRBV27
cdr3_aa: CASSRKPVTDTQYF
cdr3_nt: TGTGCCAGCAGCCGAAAGCCGGTTACAGATACGCAGTATTTT

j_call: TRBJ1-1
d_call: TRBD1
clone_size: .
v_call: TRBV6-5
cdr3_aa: CASSWRQGDTEAFF
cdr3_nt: TGTGCCAGCAGTTGGCGACAGGGAGACACTGAAGCTTTCTTT

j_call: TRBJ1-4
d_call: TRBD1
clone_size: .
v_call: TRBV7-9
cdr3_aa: CASSRKTGDEKLFF
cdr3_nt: TGTGCCAGCAGCCGTAAGACAGGGGATGAAAAACTGTTTTTT

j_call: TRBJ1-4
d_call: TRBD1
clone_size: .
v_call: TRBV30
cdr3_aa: CAWKKGGTGGSATNEKLFF
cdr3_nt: TGTGCCTGGAAAAAAGGGGGGACAGGGGGATCAGCAACTAATGAAAAACTGTTTTTT

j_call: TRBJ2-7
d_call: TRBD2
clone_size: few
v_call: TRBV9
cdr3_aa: CASSVGRGRAGYEQYF
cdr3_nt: TGTGCCAGCAGCGTAGGTCGCGGGAGGGCAGGCTACGAGCAGTACTTC

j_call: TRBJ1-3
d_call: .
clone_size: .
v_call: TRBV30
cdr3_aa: CAWSVRGTSGNTIYF
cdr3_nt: TGTGCCTGGAGTGTACGGGGGACCTCTGGAAACACCATATATTTT

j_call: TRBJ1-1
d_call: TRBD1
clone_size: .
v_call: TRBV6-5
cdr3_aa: CASSLQGPNTEAFF
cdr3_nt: TGTGCCAGCAGTTTACAGGGGCCGAACACTGAAGCTTTCTTT

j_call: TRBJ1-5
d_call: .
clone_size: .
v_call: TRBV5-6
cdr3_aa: CASSLQASAAQPQHF
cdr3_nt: TGTGCCAGCAGCTTACAGGCATCGGCAGCCCAGCCCCAGCATTTT

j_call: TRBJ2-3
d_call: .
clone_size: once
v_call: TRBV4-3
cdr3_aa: CASSQEPARVTDTQYF
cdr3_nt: TGCGCCAGCAGCCAAGAACCAGCCAGGGTCACAGATACGCAGTATTTT

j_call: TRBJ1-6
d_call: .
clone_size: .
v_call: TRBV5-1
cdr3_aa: CASSLLADSYNSPLHF
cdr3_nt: TGCGCCAGCAGCTTGCTCGCAGACTCCTATAATTCACCCCTCCACTTT

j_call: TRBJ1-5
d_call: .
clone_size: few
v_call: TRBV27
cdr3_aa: CEPSGGGSNQPQHF
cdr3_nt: TGTGAACCCTCGGGGGGGGGTAGCAATCAGCCCCAGCATTTT

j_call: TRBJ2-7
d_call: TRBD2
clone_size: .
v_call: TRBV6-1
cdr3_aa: CASSEAGTSQYEQYF
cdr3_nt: TGTGCCAGCAGTGAAGCCGGGACTAGCCAGTACGAGCAGTACTTC

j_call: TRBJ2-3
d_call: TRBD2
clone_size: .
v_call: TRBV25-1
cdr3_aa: CASSKQAGRRIGTQYF
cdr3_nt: TGTGCCAGCAGCAAACAAGCGGGACGGAGGATAGGTACGCAGTATTTT

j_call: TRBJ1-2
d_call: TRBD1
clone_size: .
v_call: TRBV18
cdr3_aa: CASSPGTGEVGYTF
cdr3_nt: TGTGCCAGCTCACCAGGAACAGGGGAGGTCGGCTACACCTTC

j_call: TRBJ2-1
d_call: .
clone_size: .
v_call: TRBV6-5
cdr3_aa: CASSTRGYNEQFF
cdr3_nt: TGTGCCAGCAGTACCCGGGGCTACAATGAGCAGTTCTTC

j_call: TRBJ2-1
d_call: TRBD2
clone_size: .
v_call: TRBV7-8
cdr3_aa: CASSFRSSGMTYNEQFF
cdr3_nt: TGTGCCAGCAGCTTTCGGTCTAGCGGGATGACCTACAATGAGCAGTTCTTC

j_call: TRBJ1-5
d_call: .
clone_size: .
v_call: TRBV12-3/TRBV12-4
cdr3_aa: CASTGSNQPQHF
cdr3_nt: TGTGCCAGCACGGGGAGCAATCAGCCCCAGCATTTT

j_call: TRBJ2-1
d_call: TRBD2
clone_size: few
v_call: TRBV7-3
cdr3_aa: CASAPGAGGPYNEQFF
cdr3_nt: TGTGCCAGCGCCCCTGGGGCGGGAGGGCCCTACAATGAGCAGTTCTTC

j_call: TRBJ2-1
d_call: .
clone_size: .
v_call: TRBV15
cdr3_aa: CATSSYRVLSSYNEQFF
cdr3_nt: TGTGCCACCAGCAGTTACCGGGTCCTTAGCTCCTACAATGAGCAGTTCTTC

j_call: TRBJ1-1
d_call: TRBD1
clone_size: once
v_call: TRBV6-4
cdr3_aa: CASRQGAGSTEAFF
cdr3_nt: TGTGCCAGCAGACAGGGGGCTGGAAGCACTGAAGCTTTCTTT

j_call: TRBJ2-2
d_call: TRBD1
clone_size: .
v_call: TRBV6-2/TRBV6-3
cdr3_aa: CASSRTGGPNTGELFF
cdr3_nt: TGTGCCAGCAGTCGTACAGGGGGCCCGAACACCGGGGAGCTGTTTTTT